Listed below are T cell receptor beta chains from one sample, sequenced in a study of post-analysis software for immune sequencing data. TCRdb passed the PCR reads through MiXCR, listing each CDR3 protein once. The table has 170,000 or so distinct CDR3 sequences, approximately 28% seen once. The specimen sequenced was blood. The receptors shown here come from a girl aged 5-17 years with multiple sclerosis. Each CDR3 is given without its conserved first and last residue.

TRBV5-1	TRBJ2-1	ASSPMDRGRNEQF
TRBV20-1	TRBJ2-1	SASRLAGGNYNEQC
TRBV2	TRBJ1-4	ASSEALRAGGEKLF
TRBV11-2	TRBJ2-5	ASSSNRDSPYNEQY
TRBV27	TRBJ2-7	ASRSQGIGDWDEQY
TRBV14	TRBJ1-1	ASSQLVNTEAF
TRBV10-3	TRBJ2-7	AISEGTGLYYEQY
TRBV28	TRBJ2-5	ASSLVGGRHGTQY
TRBV7-8	TRBJ2-3	ASRGNPLGAGDTDTQY
TRBV12-3/TRBV12-4	TRBJ1-2	ASSLANCGYT
TRBV12-3/TRBV12-4	TRBJ2-1	ASTGQGNNEQF
TRBV12-3/TRBV12-4	TRBJ1-2	ASRLQGYGYT
TRBV29-1	TRBJ2-5	SVEWGLAGQETQY
TRBV29-1	TRBJ2-7	SVDPNDRVYEQY
TRBV13	TRBJ2-1	ASSLVANEQF
TRBV20-1	TRBJ1-5	SARASWGDVGNQPQH
TRBV20-1	TRBJ1-5	SARVPGGNQPQH
TRBV7-2	TRBJ1-1	ASSQNRGQAEAF
TRBV3-1	TRBJ2-7	ASSDRQGSSYEQY
TRBV7-7	-	ASSQGLAAGETQY
TRBV5-1	TRBJ2-1	ASSWAPGGGQF
TRBV6-2/TRBV6-3	TRBJ1-5	AGSYSRAQPQH